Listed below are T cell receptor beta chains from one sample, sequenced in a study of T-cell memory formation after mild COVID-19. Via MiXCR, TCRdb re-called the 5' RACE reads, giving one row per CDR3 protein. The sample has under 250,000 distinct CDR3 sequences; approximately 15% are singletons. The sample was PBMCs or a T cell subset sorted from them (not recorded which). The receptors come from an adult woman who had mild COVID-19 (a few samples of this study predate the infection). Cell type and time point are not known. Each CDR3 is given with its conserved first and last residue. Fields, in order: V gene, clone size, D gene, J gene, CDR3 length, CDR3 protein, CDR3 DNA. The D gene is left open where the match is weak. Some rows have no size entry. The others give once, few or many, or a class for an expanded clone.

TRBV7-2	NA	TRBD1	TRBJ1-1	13	CASRRTGSTEAFF	TGTGCCAGCAGACGGACAGGGAGCACTGAAGCTTTCTTT
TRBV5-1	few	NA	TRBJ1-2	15	CASSLGGQPSYGYTF	TGCGCCAGCAGCTTGGGAGGACAGCCTTCCTATGGCTACACCTTC
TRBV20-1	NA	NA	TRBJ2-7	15	CSASIIGGHPYEQYF	TGCAGTGCTAGTATCATCGGAGGACACCCATACGAGCAGTACTTC
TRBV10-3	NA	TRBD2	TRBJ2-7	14	CAIGGATSGYEQYF	TGTGCCATCGGAGGGGCTACTAGCGGGTACGAGCAGTACTTC
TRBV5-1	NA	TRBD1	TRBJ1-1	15	CASSLTPGQGTEAFF	TGCGCCAGCAGCCTGACACCGGGACAGGGTACTGAAGCTTTCTTT
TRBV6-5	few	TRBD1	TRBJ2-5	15	CASSYWAGGMETQYF	TGTGCCAGCAGTTACTGGGCAGGGGGCATGGAGACCCAGTACTTC
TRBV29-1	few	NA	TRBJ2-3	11	CSVDWRDTQYF	TGCAGCGTTGATTGGAGAGATACGCAGTATTTT
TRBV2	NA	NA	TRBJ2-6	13	CASSAGTSNVLTF	TGTGCCAGCAGTGCCGGGACATCGAACGTCCTGACTTTC
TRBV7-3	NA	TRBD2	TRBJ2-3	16	CASSLRPGGEAGAQYF	TGTGCCAGCAGCTTAAGACCCGGAGGTGAAGCGGGGGCGCAGTATTTT
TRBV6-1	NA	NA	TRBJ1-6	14	CASSESGYNSPLHF	TGTGCCAGCAGTGAATCGGGATATAATTCACCCCTCCACTTT
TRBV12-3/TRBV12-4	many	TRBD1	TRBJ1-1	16	CASRLGTGAKNTEAFF	TGTGCCAGCAGACTAGGGACAGGCGCCAAGAACACTGAAGCTTTCTTT
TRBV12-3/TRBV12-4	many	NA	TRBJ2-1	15	CASSLLGGGGNEQFF	TGTGCCAGCAGTTTGTTAGGCGGAGGGGGCAATGAGCAGTTCTTC
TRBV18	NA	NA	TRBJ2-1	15	CASSPDRPPYNEQFF	TGTGCCAGCTCACCGGACAGACCGCCCTACAATGAGCAGTTCTTC
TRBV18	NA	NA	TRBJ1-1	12	CASSPKGSEAFF	TGTGCCAGCTCCCCAAAGGGATCTGAAGCTTTCTTT
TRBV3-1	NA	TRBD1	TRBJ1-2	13	CASNDRGDYGYTF	TGTGCCAGCAACGACAGGGGGGATTATGGCTACACCTTC
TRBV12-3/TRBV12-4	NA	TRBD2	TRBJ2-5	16	CASSLRLAGHLETQYF	TGTGCCAGCAGTTTACGACTAGCGGGGCACCTAGAGACCCAGTACTTC
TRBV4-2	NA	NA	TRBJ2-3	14	CASSLGEGLNTQYF	TGTGCCAGCAGCCTGGGGGAAGGATTAAATACGCAGTATTTT
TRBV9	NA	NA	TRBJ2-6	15	CASSVGPSGANVLTF	TGTGCCAGCAGCGTGGGTCCTTCTGGGGCCAACGTCCTGACTTTC
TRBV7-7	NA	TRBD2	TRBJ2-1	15	CASSSLAGVGDEQFF	TGTGCTAGCAGCTCGTTAGCGGGAGTCGGCGATGAGCAGTTCTTC
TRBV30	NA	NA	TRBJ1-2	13	CSWSFGEHYGYTF	TGTTCCTGGAGTTTTGGCGAGCACTATGGCTACACCTTC
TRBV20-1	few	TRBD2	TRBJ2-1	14	CSAKSGGAFGEQFF	TGCAGTGCTAAGAGCGGGGGCGCGTTCGGTGAGCAGTTCTTC
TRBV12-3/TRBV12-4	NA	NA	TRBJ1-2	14	CASSSQGADYGYTF	TGTGCCAGCAGCTCTCAGGGAGCGGACTATGGCTACACCTTC
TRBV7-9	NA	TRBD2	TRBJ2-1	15	CASTQTGGPVDGQFF	TGTGCCAGCACCCAGACGGGAGGGCCTGTCGATGGGCAGTTCTTC
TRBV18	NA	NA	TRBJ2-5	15	CASSPRTPYQETQYF	TGTGCCAGCTCACCAAGGACACCTTACCAAGAGACCCAGTACTTC
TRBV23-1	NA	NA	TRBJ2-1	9	CARYDEQFF	TGCGCCAGGTACGATGAGCAGTTCTTC
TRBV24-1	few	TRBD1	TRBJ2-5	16	CATSGSGTGGEETQYF	TGTGCCACCAGTGGGTCCGGGACAGGGGGCGAAGAGACCCAGTACTTC
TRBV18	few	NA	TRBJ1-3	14	CASSRADSGNTIYF	TGTGCCAGCTCACGTGCCGATTCTGGAAACACCATATATTTT
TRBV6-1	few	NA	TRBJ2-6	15	CASTLQRSGANVLTF	TGTGCCAGCACCCTCCAGCGCTCTGGGGCCAACGTCCTGACTTTC
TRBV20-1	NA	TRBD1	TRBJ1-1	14	CSARVTGGNTEAFF	TGCAGTGCTAGAGTGACAGGGGGGAACACTGAAGCTTTCTTT
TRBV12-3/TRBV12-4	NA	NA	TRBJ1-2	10	CASSLWGATF	TGTGCCAGCAGTTTGTGGGGAGCCACCTTC
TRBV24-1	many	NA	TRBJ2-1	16	CATSDLRGESYNEQFF	TGTGCCACCAGTGATTTGAGAGGGGAGTCCTACAATGAGCAGTTCTTC
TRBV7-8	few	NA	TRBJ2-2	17	CASSLESGSGLNGELFF	TGTGCCAGCAGCTTAGAGTCCGGGTCAGGGTTGAACGGGGAGCTGTTTTTT
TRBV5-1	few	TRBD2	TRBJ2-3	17	CASTPHGTSGGADTQYF	TGCGCCAGCACCCCACACGGGACTAGCGGGGGAGCAGATACGCAGTATTTT
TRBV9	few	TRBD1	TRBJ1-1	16	CASSVGQGALNTEAFF	TGTGCCAGCAGCGTAGGGCAGGGGGCGTTGAACACTGAAGCTTTCTTT
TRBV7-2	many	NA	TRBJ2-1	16	CASSLVSSAGASEQFF	TGTGCCAGCAGCTTAGTATCTTCAGCGGGTGCCAGTGAGCAGTTCTTC
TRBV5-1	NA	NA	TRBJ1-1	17	CASTSPDNYPQNTEAFF	TGCGCCAGCACCTCCCCCGACAACTATCCCCAGAACACTGAAGCTTTCTTT
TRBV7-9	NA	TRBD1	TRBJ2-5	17	CASSTWDRGYSRETQYF	TGTGCCAGCAGCACCTGGGACAGGGGGTACTCCCGAGAGACCCAGTACTTC
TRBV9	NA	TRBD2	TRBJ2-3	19	CASSVVGSGRAGYTDTQYF	TGTGCCAGCAGCGTAGTTGGTAGCGGGAGGGCCGGATATACAGATACGCAGTATTTT
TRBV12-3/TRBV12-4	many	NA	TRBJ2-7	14	CASSLHGMSYEQYF	TGTGCCAGCAGTTTACACGGGATGTCCTACGAGCAGTACTTC
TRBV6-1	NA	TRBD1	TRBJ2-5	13	CASRDRGMETQYF	TGTGCCAGCAGGGACAGGGGAATGGAGACCCAGTACTTC
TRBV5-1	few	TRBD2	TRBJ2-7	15	CASSLVAGVSYEQYF	TGCGCCAGCAGCTTGGTAGCGGGCGTATCCTACGAGCAGTACTTC